This T cell receptor beta chain was observed in a study of T cell responses to AZD1222 COVID-19 vaccine. The CDR3 is 15 amino acids. V lost 4 bases, J lost 3 bases, and 8 bases stayed unmatched. Germline V lookup: CDR1 SGHRS, CDR2 YFSETQ. Pooling of second doses given at about 4 or about 12 weeks was done. As for this clone: No antigen is known for it.

The study, taken as a whole, reports: Nearly half of spike-specific TCRs reportedly target unmutated variant regions. Donors were mostly white British, more females; clonal diversity possibly underestimated.

Assay: immunoSEQ multiplex PCR; the TCRdb copy retains only in-frame clones and omits some. The sample yields 140,000 to 150,000 clones, around 90% seen once. This material consisted of peripheral blood, taken 28 days after the second AZD1222 dose. The chain links TRBV5-1 to TRBJ1-1; TRBD1 agrees at 8 bases. The receptor comes from an adult who received the AZD1222 COVID-19 vaccine. This CDR3 is CASSSGTGLYTEAFF. The CDR3 nucleotides read TGCGCCAGCAGCAGCGGGACAGGACTTTACACTGAAGCTTTCTTT.